Sequencing of this T cell receptor beta chain was carried out in a study of response to subunit inactivated influenza vaccine. TCRdb re-derived calls from the RT-PCR reads in MiXCR, one entry per CDR3 protein. The sample has hundreds of thousands of distinct CDR3 sequences, 9.5% to 13% seen once; the top ten hold approximately 12%. This clonotype was observed at least ten times. From germline, CDR1 is KGHSH and CDR2 LQKENI. The CDR3 runs 15 residues. The V and J ends lost 3 bases and 4 bases, in that order; junction bases with no gene match: 3. This sample comprised PBMCs from blood, obtained 45 days after vaccination. The sequence was obtained from a man aged 50 to 60 who received an inactivated influenza vaccine. V usage is TRBV18 and J usage is TRBJ2-7, with 13 bases that match TRBD2. CDR3 DNA: TGTGCCAGCTCACCGACTAGCGGGGGGACATACGAGCAGTACTTC. It yields the protein CASSPTSGGTYEQYF.